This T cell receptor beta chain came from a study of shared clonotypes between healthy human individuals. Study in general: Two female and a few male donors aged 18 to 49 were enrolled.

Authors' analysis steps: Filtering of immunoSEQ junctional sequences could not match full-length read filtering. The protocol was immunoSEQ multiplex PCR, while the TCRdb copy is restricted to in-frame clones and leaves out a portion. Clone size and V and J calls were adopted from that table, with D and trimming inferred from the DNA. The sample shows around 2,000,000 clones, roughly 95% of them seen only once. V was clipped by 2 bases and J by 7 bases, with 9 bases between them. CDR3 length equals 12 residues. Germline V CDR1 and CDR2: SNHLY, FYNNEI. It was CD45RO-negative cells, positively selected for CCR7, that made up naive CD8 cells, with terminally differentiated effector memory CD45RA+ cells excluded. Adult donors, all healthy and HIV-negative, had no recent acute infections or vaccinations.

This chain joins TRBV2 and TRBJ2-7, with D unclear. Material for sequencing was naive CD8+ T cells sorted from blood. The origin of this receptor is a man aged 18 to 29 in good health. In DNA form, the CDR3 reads TGTGCCAGCAGTGAATTTGGATGGGAGCAGTACTTC. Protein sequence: CASSEFGWEQYF.